The rows below give T cell receptor beta chains drawn from one sample of a study of blood T cell repertoires in COVID-19. Here immunoSEQ multiplex PCR was the method, and the copy in TCRdb shows in-frame clones only, minus some. The sample has about 94,000 clones; about nine tenths are singletons. The sequencing sample was made of peripheral blood. The origin of the receptors is a woman aged 80 or older with acute or convalescent COVID-19. CDR3s include the opening cysteine and the closing phenylalanine or tryptophan. The D gene is left open where the match is weak. Only some rows state a clone size, as once, few, many or a class for expanded clones.

v_gene: TRBV13
d_gene: NA
abundance: NA
j_gene: TRBJ1-3
CDR3nt: TGTGCCAGCAGCCTTAGACAGATCGGCGACACCATATATTTT
CDR3aa: CASSLRQIGDTIYF

v_gene: TRBV11-3
d_gene: TRBD2
abundance: NA
j_gene: TRBJ2-1
CDR3nt: TGTGCCAGCAGCTTACGAAACGGACTAGGCAATGAGCAGTTCTTC
CDR3aa: CASSLRNGLGNEQFF

v_gene: TRBV27
d_gene: TRBD2
abundance: once
j_gene: TRBJ2-1
CDR3nt: TGTGCCAGCAGTTTCTCTAGCGGGAGGGCATACTCCTACAATGAGCAGTTCTTC
CDR3aa: CASSFSSGRAYSYNEQFF

v_gene: TRBV19
d_gene: NA
abundance: NA
j_gene: TRBJ1-4
CDR3nt: TGTGCCAGTAGTATCATGGCGGGGGGAGGTGAAAAACTGTTTTTT
CDR3aa: CASSIMAGGGEKLFF

v_gene: TRBV4-2
d_gene: NA
abundance: NA
j_gene: TRBJ1-5
CDR3nt: TGTGCCAGCAGCCAAGTCGGACGAGGGGAGGTACAGCCCCAGCATTTT
CDR3aa: CASSQVGRGEVQPQHF

v_gene: TRBV5-4
d_gene: NA
abundance: NA
j_gene: TRBJ2-6
CDR3nt: TGTGCCAGCAGCCTCGGTTCGATCTCTGGGGCCAACGTCCTGACTTTC
CDR3aa: CASSLGSISGANVLTF

v_gene: TRBV9
d_gene: TRBD1
abundance: few
j_gene: TRBJ1-1
CDR3nt: TGTGCCAGCAGCAAGGGGCAGGGGGCGATGAACACTGAAGCTTTCTTT
CDR3aa: CASSKGQGAMNTEAFF

v_gene: TRBV4-2
d_gene: NA
abundance: few
j_gene: TRBJ1-1
CDR3nt: TGTGCCAGCAGCCCTCTGATCGAGGGTCTTGAAGCTTTCTTT
CDR3aa: CASSPLIEGLEAFF

v_gene: TRBV5-1
d_gene: NA
abundance: NA
j_gene: TRBJ1-1
CDR3nt: TGCGCCAGCACCATAGAACAGGGTCGGACTGAAGCTTTCTTT
CDR3aa: CASTIEQGRTEAFF

v_gene: TRBV5-4
d_gene: NA
abundance: NA
j_gene: TRBJ2-5
CDR3nt: TGTGCCAGCAGCTTGTTGGCAGGGCAAGAGACCCAGTACTTC
CDR3aa: CASSLLAGQETQYF

v_gene: TRBV28
d_gene: NA
abundance: few
j_gene: TRBJ2-6
CDR3nt: TGTGCCAGCACCCCTCGGGGGGCGGGGGCCAACGTCCTGACTTTC
CDR3aa: CASTPRGAGANVLTF

v_gene: TRBV27
d_gene: NA
abundance: NA
j_gene: TRBJ1-2
CDR3nt: TGTGCCAGCAGTTCTGCGGGGGGAAACTATGGCTACACCTTC
CDR3aa: CASSSAGGNYGYTF

v_gene: TRBV3-1/TRBV3-2
d_gene: NA
abundance: NA
j_gene: TRBJ1-6
CDR3nt: TGTGCCAGCAAAGATCGGGGGGCAGGTAATTCACCCCTCCACTTT
CDR3aa: CASKDRGAGNSPLHF

v_gene: TRBV2
d_gene: NA
abundance: NA
j_gene: TRBJ1-1
CDR3nt: TGTGCCAGCAGTTCCACAGTGAACACTGAAGCTTTCTTT
CDR3aa: CASSSTVNTEAFF

v_gene: TRBV4-1
d_gene: NA
abundance: NA
j_gene: TRBJ1-2
CDR3nt: TGCGCCAGCAGCCAAGAGGAGGGGAAGGAATATGGCTACACCTTC
CDR3aa: CASSQEEGKEYGYTF

v_gene: TRBV7-6
d_gene: TRBD1
abundance: NA
j_gene: TRBJ2-2
CDR3nt: TGTGCCAGCAGCCCAACCCTCGGGACAGCCCCCGGGGAGCTGTTTTTT
CDR3aa: CASSPTLGTAPGELFF

v_gene: TRBV4-3
d_gene: NA
abundance: NA
j_gene: TRBJ1-3
CDR3nt: TGCGCCAGCAGCCTAGGCCCGGGACACCAAAACACCATATATTTT
CDR3aa: CASSLGPGHQNTIYF

v_gene: TRBV6-1
d_gene: NA
abundance: NA
j_gene: TRBJ1-2
CDR3nt: TGTGCCAGCAGTGATCCCCAGGGGAACTATGGCTACACCTTC
CDR3aa: CASSDPQGNYGYTF

v_gene: TRBV2
d_gene: NA
abundance: NA
j_gene: TRBJ1-2
CDR3nt: TGTGCCAGCAGCCCCGGGACTTCGACGGGCTATGGCTACACCTTC
CDR3aa: CASSPGTSTGYGYTF

v_gene: TRBV29-1
d_gene: TRBD1
abundance: NA
j_gene: TRBJ1-5
CDR3nt: TGCAGCGTTGACGAAGATGGGGACAGGGGGCAGCCCCAGCATTTT
CDR3aa: CSVDEDGDRGQPQHF

v_gene: TRBV7-9
d_gene: TRBD1
abundance: once
j_gene: TRBJ2-1
CDR3nt: TGTGCCAGCAGCCTCCGGGACAGCGTTAACAATGAGCAGTTCTTC
CDR3aa: CASSLRDSVNNEQFF

v_gene: TRBV15
d_gene: NA
abundance: once
j_gene: TRBJ2-1
CDR3nt: TGTGCCACCGCGGATGAGGGTGAGCAGTTCTTC
CDR3aa: CATADEGEQFF

v_gene: TRBV6-4
d_gene: NA
abundance: NA
j_gene: TRBJ1-2
CDR3nt: TGTGCCAGCCCGACTACACCGCCGGGCTATGGCTACACCTTC
CDR3aa: CASPTTPPGYGYTF

v_gene: TRBV11-3
d_gene: NA
abundance: NA
j_gene: TRBJ2-2
CDR3nt: TGTGCCAGCAGCCTCCTCGCCGGGGAGCTGTTTTTT
CDR3aa: CASSLLAGELFF

v_gene: TRBV18
d_gene: NA
abundance: NA
j_gene: TRBJ1-3
CDR3nt: TGTGCCAGCTCACCAGGGAGGAGCTCTGGAAACACCATATATTTT
CDR3aa: CASSPGRSSGNTIYF